A selection of T cell receptor beta chains follows, all from one sample in a study of patients and donors after allogeneic stem cell transplantation. TCRdb reanalysed the RT-PCR reads using MiXCR and keeps one entry per CDR3 protein. This table holds about 110,000 distinct CDR3 sequences, roughly 35% found once. Sequencing used blood, either unsorted or a sorted T cell fraction (not recorded which). These receptors originate from a human donor who was either an allogeneic HSCT recipient or a stem cell or donor lymphocyte infusion donor (not recorded which). It is not recorded whose cells these are; they may come from a transplant donor. Both conserved end residues are part of each CDR3. The order of the fields is clone size, V gene, J gene, D gene, CDR3 protein, CDR3 DNA. D genes are given only for firm matches. Some rows mark clone size as missing; the rest say once, few, many or name a class of expanded clone.

>few|TRBV18|TRBJ2-4|TRBD1
CASSPPRGTGGDIQYF
TGTGCCAGCTCACCGCCTCGCGGGACAGGGGGGGACATTCAGTACTTC
>-|TRBV7-2|TRBJ2-1|-
CASSRDTYNEQFF
TGTGCCAGCAGCCGAGACACTTACAATGAGCAGTTCTTC
>-|TRBV7-2|TRBJ1-6|TRBD1
CASSPTGGHNSPLHF
TGTGCCAGCAGCCCGACAGGGGGGCATAATTCACCCCTCCACTTT
>-|TRBV6-6|TRBJ1-3|-
CASSYSGASGNTIYF
TGTGCCAGCAGTTACTCGGGGGCCTCTGGAAACACCATATATTTT
>few|TRBV7-9|TRBJ1-5|TRBD1
CASSADRGINQPQHF
TGTGCCAGCAGCGCCGACAGGGGCATAAATCAGCCCCAGCATTTT
>-|TRBV12-3/TRBV12-4|TRBJ1-5|-
CASSLAGSRNQPQHF
TGTGCCAGCAGTTTAGCTGGGAGCCGCAATCAGCCCCAGCATTTT
>few|TRBV30|TRBJ2-1|TRBD1
CAWSPGGYNEQFF
TGTGCCTGGAGCCCAGGGGGATACAATGAGCAGTTCTTC
>-|TRBV20-1|TRBJ2-5|-
CSGSGQSRETQYF
TGCAGTGGAAGCGGCCAGTCCCGAGAGACCCAGTACTTC
>-|TRBV27|TRBJ2-7|-
CASRQPGGGKQYF
TGTGCCAGCAGACAACCCGGGGGAGGTAAGCAGTACTTC
>-|TRBV2|TRBJ2-7|-
CASSDGVYEQYF
TGTGCCAGCAGTGACGGAGTCTACGAGCAGTACTTC
>-|TRBV5-1|TRBJ2-1|TRBD2
CASSWTSGTYNEQFF
TGCGCCAGCAGCTGGACTAGCGGGACCTACAATGAGCAGTTCTTC
>few|TRBV12-3/TRBV12-4|TRBJ1-2|-
CASSHIGGFYGYTF
TGTGCCAGCAGCCATATAGGGGGTTTTTACGGCTACACCTTC
>few|TRBV28|TRBJ2-1|TRBD2
CASSLLRLAGGPYNEQFF
TGTGCCAGCAGTTTATTAAGGCTAGCGGGAGGACCCTACAATGAGCAGTTCTTC
>-|TRBV6-2/TRBV6-3|TRBJ2-5|-
CASTQVQETQYF
TGTGCCAGCACACAGGTCCAAGAGACCCAGTACTTC
>-|TRBV6-2/TRBV6-3|TRBJ2-5|TRBD1
CASSYPHRGETQYF
TGTGCCAGCAGTTACCCCCACAGGGGAGAGACCCAGTACTTC
>few|TRBV28|TRBJ2-4|-
CASTTRAKNIQYF
TGTGCCAGCACGACACGAGCCAAAAACATTCAGTACTTC
>-|TRBV9|TRBJ2-1|-
CASSVAVVGTYNEQFF
TGTGCCAGCAGCGTAGCGGTAGTGGGGACCTACAATGAGCAGTTCTTC
>-|TRBV28|TRBJ2-1|-
CASSFRGFPYNEQFF
TGTGCCAGCAGTTTTCGTGGGTTCCCCTACAATGAGCAGTTCTTC
>few|TRBV28|TRBJ1-5|TRBD1
CASSRQGLNQPQHF
TGTGCCAGCAGTCGACAGGGGCTAAATCAGCCCCAGCATTTT
>-|TRBV5-1|TRBJ2-1|TRBD1
CASSSRDRRFF
TGCGCCAGCAGCTCCAGGGACAGAAGGTTCTTC
>many|TRBV6-6|TRBJ2-7|-
CASRPGTVSYEQYF
TGTGCCAGCAGACCCGGGACGGTCTCCTACGAGCAGTACTTC
>few|TRBV20-1|TRBJ1-1|-
CSARMTEAFF
TGCAGTGCTAGAATGACTGAAGCTTTCTTT
>few|TRBV4-3|TRBJ2-3|-
CASSQGDRVVDTQYF
TGCGCCAGCAGCCAAGGAGACCGAGTGGTGGATACGCAGTATTTT
>-|TRBV27|TRBJ1-1|TRBD1
CASSWTGIMNTEAFF
TGTGCCAGCAGTTGGACAGGGATAATGAACACTGAAGCTTTCTTT
>-|TRBV29-1|TRBJ2-5|TRBD1
CTKTGGETQYF
TGCACCAAGACAGGGGGGGAGACCCAGTACTTC
>few|TRBV12-3/TRBV12-4|TRBJ1-2|-
CASSLALGRANYGYTF
TGTGCCAGCAGTTTAGCGCTAGGCAGGGCAAACTATGGCTACACCTTC
>few|TRBV20-1|TRBJ1-1|-
CSARDLRTGNTEAFF
TGCAGTGCTAGAGATCTCAGGACTGGGAACACTGAAGCTTTCTTT
>-|TRBV9|TRBJ1-1|-
CASSVGWGNTEAFF
TGTGCCAGCAGCGTAGGATGGGGGAACACTGAAGCTTTCTTT
>-|TRBV20-1|TRBJ2-2|-
CSARERGWTGELFF
TGCAGTGCTAGAGAGCGGGGATGGACCGGGGAGCTGTTTTTT
>-|TRBV6-2/TRBV6-3|TRBJ2-3|-
CASSRRADTQYF
TGTGCCAGCAGCAGAAGGGCAGATACGCAGTATTTT
>-|TRBV5-4|TRBJ1-2|-
CASSSPGANYGYTF
TGTGCCAGCAGCTCCCCCGGAGCTAACTATGGCTACACCTTC
>few|TRBV20-1|TRBJ1-5|-
CSAKKGSNQPQHF
TGCAGTGCAAAAAAGGGAAGCAATCAGCCCCAGCATTTT
>few|TRBV28|TRBJ1-1|-
CASSGQVPPNTEAFF
TGTGCCAGCAGTGGCCAGGTCCCTCCGAACACTGAAGCTTTCTTT
>-|TRBV6-2/TRBV6-3|TRBJ1-5|TRBD1
CASSYRDRGHQPQHF
TGTGCCAGCAGTTACAGGGACAGGGGACATCAGCCCCAGCATTTT
>-|TRBV21-1|TRBJ2-2|-
CASSPRDGGPGELFF
TGTGCCAGCAGCCCCCGGGACGGAGGGCCCGGGGAGCTGTTTTTT
>-|TRBV28|TRBJ1-3|-
CASSFYREGNTIYF
TGTGCCAGCAGTTTCTACAGGGAAGGAAACACCATATATTTT
>-|TRBV6-5|TRBJ1-1|TRBD1
CASSYGDRANTEAFF
TGTGCCAGCAGTTACGGGGACAGGGCAAACACTGAAGCTTTCTTT
>-|TRBV14|TRBJ2-3|-
CASSLRGPMTDTQYF
TGTGCCAGCAGCCTCCGGGGGCCGATGACAGATACGCAGTATTTT
>few|TRBV20-1|TRBJ1-5|-
CSASVKGQPQHF
TGCAGTGCTTCCGTTAAGGGTCAGCCCCAGCATTTT
>-|TRBV20-1|TRBJ1-3|-
CSATPSSGNTIYF
TGCAGTGCTACACCTAGCTCTGGAAACACCATATATTTT
>-|TRBV15|TRBJ2-7|-
CATSRDLLRSYEQYF
TGTGCCACCAGCAGAGACCTGCTACGCTCCTACGAGCAGTACTTC
>-|TRBV9|TRBJ2-3|TRBD1
CASSEDRLPGDTQYF
TGTGCCAGCAGCGAGGACAGGTTACCTGGGGATACGCAGTATTTT
>-|TRBV6-5|TRBJ2-7|-
CASSYYRLGLGGEQYF
TGTGCCAGCAGTTACTACCGACTAGGCCTTGGTGGCGAGCAGTACTTC
>few|TRBV27|TRBJ1-1|TRBD1
CASRLQGAGVNTEAFF
TGTGCCAGCAGGCTCCAGGGGGCAGGGGTGAACACTGAAGCTTTCTTT
>few|TRBV6-2/TRBV6-3|TRBJ1-2|-
CASSFGTRYGYTF
TGTGCCAGCAGTTTCGGGACGCGGTATGGCTACACCTTC
>-|TRBV9|TRBJ2-3|-
CASSAQRGGTDTQYF
TGTGCCAGCAGCGCCCAAAGAGGGGGCACAGATACGCAGTATTTT
>few|TRBV5-1|TRBJ2-7|-
CASSLVGGGSYEQYF
TGCGCCAGCAGCTTGGTAGGAGGGGGATCCTACGAGCAGTACTTC
>few|TRBV20-1|TRBJ1-1|-
CSARDPGGERTEAFF
TGCAGTGCTAGAGATCCGGGCGGGGAGAGGACTGAAGCTTTCTTT
>-|TRBV20-1|TRBJ2-1|-
CSAFTTQGTYNEQFF
TGCAGTGCTTTCACGACCCAGGGCACCTACAATGAGCAGTTCTTC
>-|TRBV2|TRBJ2-1|TRBD2
CASSQLTSGSYNEQFF
TGTGCCAGCAGCCAACTCACTAGCGGGAGCTACAATGAGCAGTTCTTC
>-|TRBV20-1|TRBJ1-5|-
CSATLRTENQPQHF
TGCAGTGCTACCCTTCGGACCGAGAATCAGCCCCAGCATTTT
>few|TRBV7-9|TRBJ1-2|-
CASSPTTLNYGYTF
TGTGCCAGCAGCCCCACAACATTAAACTATGGCTACACCTTC
>-|TRBV10-2|TRBJ2-1|-
CASHSGTSLNEQFF
TGCGCCAGCCACTCCGGGACGAGTCTAAATGAGCAGTTCTTC
>-|TRBV4-3|TRBJ1-1|-
CASSQQTGRALF
TGCGCCAGCAGCCAGCAGACGGGAAGAGCTCTCTTT
>few|TRBV15|TRBJ2-3|-
CATSREGGVSTDTQYF
TGTGCCACCAGCAGAGAAGGCGGAGTTAGCACAGATACGCAGTATTTT
>-|TRBV11-2|TRBJ2-1|-
CASSLIGGEQFF
TGTGCCAGCAGCTTAATAGGGGGTGAGCAGTTCTTC
>-|TRBV20-1|TRBJ1-2|-
CSARRAGDYLYGYTF
TGCAGTGCTAGAAGGGCAGGGGATTACCTCTATGGCTACACCTTC
>few|TRBV7-9|TRBJ1-5|TRBD1
CASSPRGGDQPQHF
TGTGCCAGCAGCCCCAGGGGGGGTGATCAGCCCCAGCATTTT
>-|TRBV7-8|TRBJ2-5|-
CASSFGLQETQYF
TGTGCCAGCAGCTTCGGACTCCAAGAGACCCAGTACTTC
>-|TRBV20-1|TRBJ1-1|-
CSASRDTNTEAFF
TGCAGTGCTAGCCGGGACACAAACACTGAAGCTTTCTTT